Each of the 10 T cell receptor beta chains below was sequenced from the same sample in a study of T-cell reconstitution after alpha-beta-depleted transplantation in children. It was with unique molecular identifiers that the TCRbeta library was prepared. One entry per CDR3 protein, called by TCRdb with MiXCR from the PCR reads. The repertoire includes 900,000 or so distinct CDR3 sequences, under 20% of them detected once, and about 5% sits in the top ten. The specimen was PBMCs, mostly from graft donor cells, collected 360 days after TCRalphabeta/CD19-depleted stem cell transplant. The receptor source for this set is a male patient aged 5 to 17 who had a stem cell transplant for acute lymphoblastic leukemia, so the T cells may come from the graft donor.

CDR3 coding DNA: TGTGCCAGCAGTTTAGGGACTAGCGGGGTAGGGGAGCAGTACTTC. The encoded protein is CASSLGTSGVGEQYF. The J gene is TRBJ2-7, the V gene TRBV27, with 13 bases matching TRBD2. The CDR3 loop spans 15 amino acids. V was pared by 2 bases and J by 7 bases, with 5 bases of the junction left unmatched. CDR1 and CDR2 from the germline V gene are MNHEY and SMNVEV (reference sequence).

The V and J genes are TRBV12-3 or TRBV12-4 and TRBJ2-3, with TRBD1 identical over 7 bases. V lost 3 bases to trimming and J lost 1 base; unmatched junction nucleotides: 7. The CDR3 runs 16 residues. The CDR3 bases are TGTGCCAGCAGTTTTTCCGTCACAGGGGGCACAGATACGCAGTATTTT. Translated: CASSFSVTGGTDTQYF.

The genes are TRBV10-3 and TRBJ2-7; D perhaps matches TRBD2 (5 bases). The CDR3 has 12 amino acids. Germline V lookup: CDR1 ENHRY, CDR2 SYGVKD. Trimming removed 3 bases at V and 4 bases at J, with 7 bases between. The DNA for the CDR3 is TGTGCCATCAGTGACCGGGAATACGAGCAGTACTTC. Its protein is CAISDREYEQYF.

Ten or more counts support this clonotype. This sequence joins TRBV15 and TRBJ2-7; D remains ambiguous. This CDR3 contains 15 residues. Germline V gene lookup returns CDR1 LNHNV and CDR2 YYDKDF (reference sequence). Deletions cut 0 bases from V and 0 bases from J, with 9 bases between. CDR3 nucleotide sequence: TGTGCCACCAGCAGAGAAGGCCTGGGCTCCTACGAGCAGTACTTC. Translation: CATSREGLGSYEQYF.

This clonotype was counted between two and nine times. V is TRBV24-1 and J is TRBJ2-5; D perhaps matches TRBD1 (5 bases). V gave up 3 bases and J gave up 4 bases, with 17 bases separating them. This CDR3 spans 16 amino acids. The germline CDR1 and CDR2 sequences are KGHDR and SFDVKD. The CDR3 DNA sequence: TGTGCCACCAGTGATAAAATAAGGGGAACGGGAGAGACCCAGTACTTC. Its translation is CATSDKIRGTGETQYF.

This clonotype was observed many times. This rearrangement joins TRBV6-2 or TRBV6-3 to TRBJ2-5; D gene unclear. Germline V gene lookup returns CDR1 MNHEY and CDR2 SVGEGT. Trimming shortened V by 0 bases and J by 2 bases, and 10 bases separated the two germline ends. The CDR3 has 15 amino acids. The CDR3 nucleotides read TGTGCCAGCAGTTACTCGACGGACCTGCAAGAGACCCAGTACTTC. Its translation: CASSYSTDLQETQYF.

The chain joins TRBV11-1 to TRBJ2-7; a possible D gene is TRBD1 (6 bases). Trimming took off 4 bases at V and 2 bases at J, with 24 bases between the two ends. This CDR3 region has 18 residues. Germline-derived CDR1 and CDR2 are SGHAT and FQDESV (reference sequence). CDR3 region: CASSSHPGMTGGAYEQYF. The CDR3 DNA reads as TGTGCCAGCAGCTCCCACCCAGGGATGACAGGTGGGGCCTACGAGCAGTACTTC.

A few counts support this clonotype. The J gene is TRBJ2-1, the V gene TRBV5-6; D perhaps matches TRBD2 (6 bases). The germline V and J ends were trimmed by 0 bases and 4 bases, with 14 bases remaining between them. The CDR3 consists of 16 residues. Germline V gives CDR1 SGHDT, CDR2 YYEEEE. In DNA form, the CDR3 reads TGTGCCAGCAGCTTGGGGGTTGTGCGGGGTTACAATGAGCAGTTCTTC. This codes for CASSLGVVRGYNEQFF.

This clonotype was seen more than once but under ten times. The chain uses TRBV6-1 and TRBJ1-5; 9 bases match TRBD1. The CDR3 contains 15 residues. V shed 6 bases, J shed 0 bases, and the junction held 3 bases outside the gene matches. Germline CDR1 MNHNS, CDR2 SASEGT. DNA of the CDR3: TGTGCCAGCAGCCGACAGGGGGATAGCAATCAGCCCCAGCATTTT. Encoded protein: CASSRQGDSNQPQHF.

This clonotype came up a few times. The chain is built from TRBV13 and TRBJ2-1, with a possible D match to TRBD2 (6 bases). Germline loops: CDR1 PRHDT, CDR2 FYEKMQ (reference sequence). V dropped 8 bases and J dropped 7 bases, with 21 bases sitting between them. CDR3 length: 15 residues. CDR3 amino acids: CASRRPELGRNEQFF. The CDR3 DNA sequence: TGTGCCAGCCGGCGACCGGAGCTGGGGAGGAATGAGCAGTTCTTC.